What follows are 20 T cell receptor beta chains derived from one specimen sequenced in a study of human T cells and chemical hapten exposure. TCRdb fed the RACE reads into MiXCR, producing one record per CDR3 protein. The sample records some 360,000 distinct CDR3 sequences, 5.1% being singletons. Time point of the sample: pre-sensitization, week 0. Treatment of the sample: therapeutic diphenylcyclopropenone sensitization with weekly scalp DPC. Sequenced here: whole blood, sampled in connection with sensitization to the hapten diphenylcyclopropenone (DPC). These receptors were obtained from a woman in her forties or fifties with alopecia areata. Some clones in this sample may be carry-over from other donors' samples.

The chain combines TRBV6-2 or TRBV6-3 with TRBJ2-1; D unresolved. Trimming removed 7 bases at V and 0 bases at J, with 10 bases between. There are 14 residues in the CDR3. Germline CDR1 reads MNHEY; CDR2 reads SVGEGT. The CDR3 DNA is TGTGCCAGCACCACCCCCCCCTCCTACAATGAGCAGTTCTTC. It is translated as CASTTPPSYNEQFF.

This clonotype was observed at least ten times. The rearrangement links TRBV4-1 to TRBJ1-2; D unresolved. V was shortened by 0 bases and J by 4 bases, with 6 bases between the two germline ends. This CDR3 region has 13 residues. CDR1 and CDR2 (germline): MGHRA, YSYEKL. This chain's CDR3 is CASSQDEGYGYTF. In DNA, the CDR3 is TGCGCCAGCAGCCAAGATGAGGGCTATGGCTACACCTTC.

This clonotype was counted at least ten times. V gene TRBV20-1 combines with J gene TRBJ1-1; D is uncertain. Trimming took 1 base from V and 4 from J, leaving 7 bases between them. Germline-derived CDR1 and CDR2 are DFQATT and SNEGSKA (reference sequence). The CDR3 sequence is 12 residues long. CDR3 DNA: TGCAGTGCTAGAGCGCGGGGCACTGAAGCTTTCTTT. Translation: CSARARGTEAFF.

This clonotype was counted ten times or more. This chain links TRBV29-1 with TRBJ2-1; 7 bases are shared with TRBD2. Per the germline V gene, CDR1 is SQVTM and CDR2 is ANQGSEA. CDR3 length: 12 amino acids. V lost 3 bases, J lost 6 bases, and 2 bases stayed unmatched. CDR3 residues: CSVDPSGNEQFF. CDR3 sequence (DNA): TGCAGCGTTGACCCTAGCGGCAATGAGCAGTTCTTC.

This clonotype was seen ten or more times. This chain connects TRBV2 to TRBJ2-1; possibly TRBD2 for D (6 bases). The CDR3 is made up of 12 amino acids. Germline V gives CDR1 SNHLY, CDR2 FYNNEI. Trimming stripped 4 bases from V and 15 bases from J, with 16 bases between. CDR3 residues: CASSAGLSVPFF. CDR3 nucleotide sequence: TGTGCCAGCAGTGCTGGACTAAGCGTGCCGTTCTTC. Filled out from reference TRBV2 and TRBJ2-1, the complete variable domain reads EPEVTQTPSHQVTQMGQEVILRCVPISNHLYFYWYRQILGQKVEFLVSFYNNEISEKSEIFDDQFSVERPDGSNFTLKIRSTKLEDSAMYFCASSAGLSVPFFGPGTRLTVL.

This clonotype was observed a few times. The rearrangement links TRBV2 to TRBJ2-3; D is perhaps TRBD1 or TRBD2 (5 bases each). The CDR3 loop spans 14 amino acids. Trimming removed 8 bases from V and 4 bases from J, with 16 bases in between. Germline V lookup: CDR1 SNHLY, CDR2 FYNNEI. CDR3 bases: TGTGCCAGCGGTGGGGGACCTGGGGCAGATACGCAGTATTTT. This gives the protein CASGGGPGADTQYF. Drawing the rest from reference TRBV2 and TRBJ2-3, the complete variable domain is EPEVTQTPSHQVTQMGQEVILRCVPISNHLYFYWYRQILGQKVEFLVSFYNNEISEKSEIFDDQFSVERPDGSNFTLKIRSTKLEDSAMYFCASGGGPGADTQYFGPGTRLTVL.

J is TRBJ1-4 and V is TRBV20-1; D gene ambiguous. The germline V gene encodes CDR1 DFQATT and CDR2 SNEGSKA (reference sequence). CDR3 length: 11 residues. Between the trimmed V and J ends, which lost 4 bases and 8 bases, there was a span of 8 bases. In DNA, the CDR3 is TGCAGTGCTAACAGAGGAGAAAAACTGTTTTTT. Translation: CSANRGEKLFF.

The chain has TRBV14 and TRBJ2-2, with D uncertain. Per the germline V gene, CDR1 is SGHDN and CDR2 is FVKESK. The germline V and J ends were trimmed by 2 bases and 7 bases, with 11 bases remaining between them. The length of the CDR3 is 14 residues. The CDR3 loop reads CASSQSTGHGELFF. For the CDR3, the DNA is TGTGCCAGCAGCCAAAGTACCGGGCACGGGGAGCTGTTTTTT.

The genes are TRBV29-1 and TRBJ1-1; 8 bases line up with TRBD1. Germline-derived CDR1 and CDR2 are SQVTM and ANQGSEA. This CDR3 comprises 13 residues. Unmatched junction bases numbered 3, after V lost 5 bases and J lost 1 base. CDR3 sequence: CSVRQGPNTEAFF. The CDR3 bases are TGCAGCGTTAGACAGGGGCCGAACACTGAAGCTTTCTTT.

The chain is built from TRBV7-2 and TRBJ1-1; 8 nucleotides agree with TRBD1. The CDR3 covers 13 residues. Germline V CDR1 and CDR2: SGHTA, FQGNSA. With 3 bases clipped from V and 7 bases from J, the junction kept 4 bases outside the gene matches. CDR3 nucleotides: TGTGCCAGCAGCTTGGACAGGGCGAATGAAGCTTTCTTT. It translates to CASSLDRANEAFF. Filled out from reference TRBV7-2 and TRBJ1-1, the complete variable domain reads GAGVSQSPSNKVTEKGKDVELRCDPISGHTALYWYRQSLGQGLEFLIYFQGNSAPDKSGLPSDRFSAERTGGSVSTLTIQRTQQEDSAVYLCASSLDRANEAFFGQGTRLTVV.

J is TRBJ1-5 and V is TRBV2; D uncertain. The CDR3 covers 13 residues. Looked up from germline, CDR1 is SNHLY and CDR2 is FYNNEI. V was pared by 2 bases and J by 9 bases, with 11 bases between. In nucleotides, the CDR3 is TGTGCCAGCAGTGAAAGCGGAGATCGGCCCCAGCATTTT. Protein sequence: CASSESGDRPQHF.

This clonotype was found many times. This chain connects TRBV10-1 to TRBJ2-3; maybe TRBD1 (5 bases). CDR1 is WNHNN and CDR2 is SYGVQD in the germline V gene (reference sequence). Trimming shortened V by 3 bases and J by 3 bases, and 7 bases separated the two germline ends. The CDR3 has 13 residues. DNA of the CDR3: TGCGCCAGCAGTGAAGGGGTTACAGATACGCAGTATTTT. This encodes CASSEGVTDTQYF.

This clonotype was detected only once. The chain carries TRBV5-1 and TRBJ2-7; D might be TRBD1 or TRBD2, each matching 6 bases. The length of the CDR3 is 14 residues. The ends were cut back, 0 bases at V and 6 bases at J, with 13 bases in the middle. Germline V CDR1 and CDR2: SGHRS, YFSETQ. The DNA for the CDR3 is TGCGCCAGCAGCTTGGAGGGGGGCGGCTTCGAGCAGTACTTC. It codes for CASSLEGGGFEQYF.

This clonotype was seen more than once but under ten times. The chain uses TRBV29-1 and TRBJ2-1, with 15 bases lining up with TRBD2. V was clipped by 6 bases and J by 9 bases; unmatched bases: 6. Germline loops: CDR1 SQVTM, CDR2 ANQGSEA. The CDR3 covers 14 residues. The CDR3: CSVLGLAGGGEQFF. CDR3 DNA sequence: TGCAGCGTCCTGGGACTAGCGGGGGGAGGTGAGCAGTTCTTC.

Many counts were recorded for this clonotype. This chain uses TRBV6-5 with TRBJ2-7, with 7 bases matching TRBD2. Germline loops: CDR1 MNHEY, CDR2 SVGAGI. The ends lost 4 bases at V and 1 base at J; junction bases unmatched: 28. This CDR3 is 22 amino acids long. CDR3 sequence (DNA): TGTGCCAGCAGTTCCGGGGCCCCCCCCAGACTAGCAGTGGTCCGAGGGTCCTACGAGCAGTACTTC. Its protein is CASSSGAPPRLAVVRGSYEQYF.

This clonotype showed up just a few times. V and J are TRBV5-1 and TRBJ1-1; no reliable D call. This CDR3 is 12 amino acids long. CDR1 and CDR2 from the germline V gene are SGHRS and YFSETQ. V was shortened by 7 bases and J by 0 bases, with 7 bases between the two germline ends. CDR3 sequence reads: CASGPLNTEAFF. CDR3 coding DNA: TGCGCCAGCGGCCCGTTGAACACTGAAGCTTTCTTT. Full variable domain (missing parts from reference TRBV5-1 and TRBJ1-1): KAGVTQTPRYLIKTRGQQVTLSCSPISGHRSVSWYQQTPGQGLQFLFEYFSETQRNKGNFPGRFSGRQFSNSRSEMNVSTLELGDSALYLCASGPLNTEAFFGQGTRLTVV.

This clonotype was counted a few times. The chain links TRBV5-1 to TRBJ2-3; the D call may be TRBD1 or TRBD2 (5 bases each). The CDR3 contains 19 residues. Trimming removed 0 bases at V and 0 bases at J, with 20 bases between. Germline-derived CDR1 and CDR2 are SGHRS and YFSETQ. The CDR3 coding sequence is TGCGCCAGCAGCTTGGCCGGTCGAATGGGACCAGCGAGCACAGATACGCAGTATTTT. Encoded protein: CASSLAGRMGPASTDTQYF. The whole variable domain, filled in from reference TRBV5-1 and TRBJ2-3, reads KAGVTQTPRYLIKTRGQQVTLSCSPISGHRSVSWYQQTPGQGLQFLFEYFSETQRNKGNFPGRFSGRQFSNSRSEMNVSTLELGDSALYLCASSLAGRMGPASTDTQYFGPGTRLTVL.

This clonotype was seen ten or more times. The chain employs TRBV27 and TRBJ2-1, with 10 bases fitting TRBD2. V shed 4 bases and J 2 bases; nucleotides not matched to a gene: 5. This CDR3 is 16 amino acids long. Looked up from germline, CDR1 is MNHEY and CDR2 is SMNVEV (reference sequence). The CDR3 nucleotides read TGTGCCAGCAGTTCCTGGACTAGCGGCCCCTACAATGAGCAGTTCTTC. Its translation is CASSSWTSGPYNEQFF.

There are many counts of this clonotype. This sequence joins TRBV7-9 and TRBJ2-1; perhaps TRBD1 as D (5 bases). This CDR3 comprises 13 residues. The germline V and J ends were trimmed by 5 bases and 13 bases, with 18 bases remaining between them. Looked up from germline, CDR1 is SEHNR and CDR2 is FQNEAQ (reference sequence). DNA for the CDR3: TGTGCCAGCAGCCGCCAAGGGCAGGGTGGACAGTTCTTC. Its protein is CASSRQGQGGQFF.

The chain has TRBV10-3 and TRBJ2-6, with TRBD1 identical over 7 bases. This CDR3 has 16 residues. The germline CDR1 and CDR2 sequences are ENHRY and SYGVKD. The V gene end was trimmed by 0 bases and the J gene end by 2 bases; junction bases not matched to a gene: 1. Here the CDR3 DNA reads TGTGCCATCAGTGAGTCAGGGGGCGCTGGGGCCAACGTCCTGACTTTC. Its protein is CAISESGGAGANVLTF.